This TCR beta chain is drawn from a study of control samples from healthy donors and cancer patients. The CDR3 is made up of 13 amino acids. CDR1 and CDR2 from the germline V gene are MNHNS and SASEGT. V shed 1 base, J shed 12 bases, and the junction held 5 bases outside the gene matches. Assay: immunoSEQ multiplex PCR; the TCRdb copy retains only in-frame clones and omits some. The table includes about 65,000 clones, 90% detected once. This clonotype was obtained from a woman in her forties or fifties with colorectal cancer. Sequencing input: PBMCs. The chain carries TRBV6-1 and TRBJ2-1; the match to TRBD1 covers 8 bases. CDR3 sequence: CASSEVDDRGQFF. The CDR3 DNA follows: TGTGCCAGCAGTGAAGTCGATGACAGGGGGCAGTTCTTC.